Listed below are T cell receptor beta chains from one sample, sequenced in a study of blood T cell repertoires in COVID-19. The repertoire was sequenced with immunoSEQ multiplex PCR; TCRdb's copy has only in-frame clones and lacks some. The data contain around 230,000 clones, roughly 88% of them singletons. Specimen: PBMCs or T cells enriched from blood (not recorded which). These receptors originate from a middle-aged woman with acute COVID-19. CDR3s include the opening cysteine and the closing phenylalanine or tryptophan. The D gene is left open where the match is weak. Expanded clones get a size class; other rows say once, few or many, or leave the size out.

D: TRBD2
size: -
V: TRBV5-1
J: TRBJ2-3
CDR3: CASTSLAGADTQYF
DNA: TGCGCCAGCACCTCTCTAGCGGGGGCAGATACGCAGTATTTT

D: -
size: once
V: TRBV7-7
J: TRBJ2-4
CDR3: CASSLGALGGNLAKNIQYF
DNA: TGTGCCAGCAGCTTAGGTGCATTAGGAGGGAATCTAGCCAAAAACATTCAGTACTTC

D: -
size: -
V: TRBV7-2
J: TRBJ1-5
CDR3: CASSLRGQSNQPQHF
DNA: TGTGCCAGCAGCTTACGGGGACAAAGCAATCAGCCCCAGCATTTT

D: -
size: -
V: TRBV7-2
J: TRBJ2-7
CDR3: CASSLFKGGYEQYF
DNA: TGTGCCAGCAGCTTATTTAAAGGGGGCTACGAGCAGTACTTC

D: -
size: -
V: TRBV19
J: TRBJ1-1
CDR3: CASSISGLGNTEAFF
DNA: TGTGCCAGTAGTATCTCTGGACTGGGGAACACTGAAGCTTTCTTT

D: -
size: -
V: TRBV9
J: TRBJ1-2
CDR3: CASSVGHYPSYGYTF
DNA: TGTGCCAGCAGCGTAGGGCACTACCCGTCCTATGGCTACACCTTC

D: -
size: once
V: TRBV2
J: TRBJ1-4
CDR3: CASQGSTNEKLFF
DNA: TGTGCCAGCCAGGGATCGACTAATGAAAAACTGTTTTTT

D: TRBD1
size: -
V: TRBV5-4
J: TRBJ1-3
CDR3: CASSRQGAYGNTIYF
DNA: TGTGCCAGCAGCAGACAGGGGGCGTATGGAAACACCATATATTTT

D: -
size: -
V: TRBV5-1
J: TRBJ2-5
CDR3: CASTTSSAGETQYF
DNA: TGCGCCAGCACCACCTCCTCGGCCGGGGAGACCCAGTACTTC

D: TRBD1
size: once
V: TRBV4-1
J: TRBJ1-1
CDR3: CASSENRGNTEAFF
DNA: TGCGCCAGCAGCGAAAACAGGGGAAACACTGAAGCTTTCTTT

D: -
size: -
V: TRBV28
J: TRBJ1-2
CDR3: CASSLWQGRVGYTF
DNA: TGTGCCAGCAGTTTATGGCAGGGGAGAGTCGGCTACACCTTC

D: -
size: -
V: TRBV2
J: TRBJ1-2
CDR3: CASSELLRGRIGGYTF
DNA: TGTGCCAGCAGTGAACTACTCAGGGGCCGGATTGGTGGCTACACCTTC

D: -
size: -
V: TRBV5-6
J: TRBJ1-2
CDR3: CASSLEGVYGYTF
DNA: TGTGCCAGCAGCTTGGAGGGGGTCTATGGCTACACCTTC

D: -
size: -
V: TRBV9
J: TRBJ1-5
CDR3: CASSDASLGPQHF
DNA: TGTGCCAGCAGCGACGCGTCGCTAGGGCCCCAGCATTTT

D: TRBD1
size: -
V: TRBV29-1
J: TRBJ2-3
CDR3: CSVDRGTDTQYF
DNA: TGCAGCGTGGACAGGGGGACAGATACGCAGTATTTT

D: TRBD1
size: -
V: TRBV7-8
J: TRBJ1-5
CDR3: CASSLVVRGAYQPQHF
DNA: TGTGCCAGCAGCTTAGTAGTCAGGGGGGCATATCAGCCCCAGCATTTT

D: TRBD1
size: once
V: TRBV7-8
J: TRBJ2-5
CDR3: CASSLRDRTGEETQYF
DNA: TGTGCCAGCAGCTTAAGGGATCGGACAGGCGAAGAGACCCAGTACTTC

D: TRBD2
size: once
V: TRBV27
J: TRBJ2-5
CDR3: CASRTSGGGETQYF
DNA: TGTGCCAGCAGAACTAGCGGAGGGGGGGAGACCCAGTACTTC

D: -
size: -
V: TRBV6-5
J: TRBJ1-2
CDR3: CASSYSGGPRGYTF
DNA: TGTGCCAGCAGTTACTCGGGGGGTCCCAGAGGCTACACCTTC

D: -
size: once
V: TRBV7-9
J: TRBJ2-2
CDR3: CASRIQGNTGELFF
DNA: TGTGCCAGCCGGATACAGGGGAACACCGGGGAGCTGTTTTTT

D: -
size: -
V: TRBV6-6
J: TRBJ1-1
CDR3: CASSSPRTADTEAFF
DNA: TGTGCCAGCAGTTCACCACGGACAGCAGACACTGAAGCTTTCTTT

D: -
size: -
V: TRBV16
J: TRBJ1-3
CDR3: CASSQWKRGPGNTIYF
DNA: TGTGCCAGCAGCCAATGGAAGCGGGGGCCTGGAAACACCATATATTTT

D: TRBD2
size: -
V: TRBV4-3
J: TRBJ2-3
CDR3: CASSQGAGYADTQYF
DNA: TGCGCCAGCAGCCAAGGAGCGGGGTACGCAGATACGCAGTATTTT

D: TRBD1
size: -
V: TRBV24-1
J: TRBJ1-2
CDR3: CATSDQDRGVRGYTF
DNA: TGTGCCACCAGTGACCAGGACAGGGGAGTCCGCGGCTACACCTTC